A selection of T cell receptor beta chains follows, all from one sample in a study of T cells after yellow fever vaccination. TCRdb called the 5' RACE reads again in MiXCR, with one record for every CDR3 protein. Counted here are more than 15,000 distinct CDR3 sequences, over 3.5% occurring once; the ten biggest clones make up 0.4%. This sample comprised PBMCs, either bulk or a sorted T-cell subset (CD4+, CD8+, memory, or dextramer-sorted; not recorded which), obtained 15 days after the yellow fever booster vaccination. The source of these receptors is a man aged 25-45 years who received the YFV17D yellow fever vaccine. CDR3s include the opening cysteine and the closing phenylalanine or tryptophan. Fields, in order: V gene, clone size, J gene, D gene, CDR3 protein, CDR3 DNA. A D gene is named only where the DNA matches it firmly. The size entry is marked missing in some rows and otherwise reads once, few, many or a size class.

TRBV27	many	TRBJ1-6	TRBD1	CASSPWTGEIGSSPLHF	TGTGCCAGCAGTCCGTGGACAGGGGAGATTGGAAGTTCACCCCTCCACTTT
TRBV6-2/TRBV6-3	many	TRBJ2-7	NA	CASRYTSSYEQYF	TGTGCCAGCAGATACACTAGCAGTTACGAGCAGTACTTC
TRBV5-1	medium-sized	TRBJ2-5	NA	CASSLEGRDVTQYF	TGCGCCAGCAGCTTGGAGGGCAGGGACGTGACCCAGTACTTC
TRBV3-1	many	TRBJ2-1	TRBD1	CASSHDRGLYNEQFF	TGTGCCAGCAGCCACGACAGGGGGCTCTACAATGAGCAGTTCTTC
TRBV7-8	many	TRBJ2-1	TRBD2	CASSKLAGAREQFF	TGTGCCAGCAGCAAGCTAGCGGGAGCCCGGGAGCAGTTCTTC
TRBV9	many	TRBJ2-5	TRBD1	CASSGFPRDRPKETQYF	TGTGCCAGCAGCGGATTTCCGAGGGACAGACCCAAAGAGACCCAGTACTTC
TRBV28	many	TRBJ2-3	TRBD2	CASSRLRLAGASTDTQYF	TGTGCCAGCAGCCGCCTTCGACTAGCGGGGGCTAGCACAGATACGCAGTATTTT
TRBV6-2/TRBV6-3	many	TRBJ1-5	NA	CASRAGGNQPQHF	TGTGCCAGCAGAGCAGGGGGCAATCAGCCCCAGCATTTT
TRBV7-8	medium-sized	TRBJ2-4	NA	CASSLALSAKNIQYF	TGTGCCAGCAGCTTAGCGCTGTCAGCCAAAAACATTCAGTACTTC
TRBV5-6	many	TRBJ1-4	TRBD1	CASSLQGGGEKLFF	TGTGCCAGCAGCTTACAGGGGGGGGGTGAAAAACTGTTTTTT
TRBV7-6	many	TRBJ2-1	TRBD2	CASSSTSGRSLYNEQFF	TGTGCCAGCAGCTCGACTAGCGGGAGATCCCTTTACAATGAGCAGTTCTTC
TRBV3-1	many	TRBJ2-2	NA	CASSQASSARAGELFF	TGTGCCAGCAGCCAAGCTTCTTCGGCGAGAGCTGGGGAGCTGTTTTTT
TRBV7-8	many	TRBJ2-1	NA	CASSAPTVGSYNEQFF	TGTGCCAGCAGCGCCCCCACGGTGGGCTCCTACAATGAGCAGTTCTTC
TRBV6-1	many	TRBJ2-7	NA	CASSPTFYGSYEQYF	TGTGCCAGCAGTCCCACTTTCTACGGCTCCTACGAGCAGTACTTC
TRBV20-1	many	TRBJ2-7	NA	CSARGLVDDEQYF	TGCAGTGCTAGAGGACTAGTAGACGACGAGCAGTACTTC
TRBV15	medium-sized	TRBJ1-2	NA	CATSRDRERFYGYTF	TGTGCCACCAGCAGAGATCGGGAACGATTCTATGGCTACACCTTC
TRBV12-3/TRBV12-4	many	TRBJ2-7	NA	CASTGGLRGPSYEQYF	TGTGCCAGCACCGGGGGGCTTAGGGGCCCTTCCTACGAGCAGTACTTC
TRBV6-5	medium-sized	TRBJ2-2	TRBD2	CASSYGLADNTGELFF	TGTGCCAGCAGTTACGGACTAGCGGACAACACCGGGGAGCTGTTTTTT
TRBV12-5	many	TRBJ2-7	NA	CASGSPLGLHEQYF	TGTGCTAGTGGTTCCCCCTTGGGGCTCCACGAGCAGTACTTC
TRBV6-2/TRBV6-3	many	TRBJ2-1	NA	CASKNQPGEAQFF	TGTGCCAGCAAAAATCAGCCGGGAGAAGCGCAGTTCTTC
TRBV7-9	many	TRBJ1-5	NA	CASSPGGTQPQHF	TGTGCCAGCAGCCCCGGTGGAACTCAGCCCCAGCATTTT
TRBV7-3	many	TRBJ1-5	NA	CASSLRGHHSNQPQHF	TGTGCCAGCAGCTTAAGGGGACACCATAGCAATCAGCCCCAGCATTTT
TRBV5-6	few	TRBJ1-1	NA	CASSRPTGWNTEAFF	TGTGCCAGCAGCCGTCCAACAGGGTGGAACACTGAAGCTTTCTTT
TRBV7-8	many	TRBJ1-5	NA	CASSGRLGGQPQHF	TGTGCCAGCAGCGGACGACTGGGGGGGCAGCCCCAGCATTTT
TRBV25-1	many	TRBJ2-3	NA	CASSVDLGSTDTQYF	TGTGCCAGCAGTGTGGACCTGGGCTCCACAGATACGCAGTATTTT
TRBV15	many	TRBJ2-7	NA	CASGRGPLDEQYF	TGTGCCTCCGGGCGGGGCCCCCTCGACGAGCAGTACTTC
TRBV20-1	many	TRBJ2-7	TRBD1	CSARPRTGGYEQYF	TGCAGTGCTAGACCGCGGACAGGGGGCTACGAGCAGTACTTC
TRBV7-2	many	TRBJ2-7	TRBD2	CASSLVASGSEQYF	TGTGCCAGCAGCTTAGTGGCTAGCGGGAGCGAGCAGTACTTC
TRBV19	many	TRBJ2-7	TRBD1	CASSIMSRQGYEQYF	TGTGCCAGTAGTATCATGTCGAGACAGGGCTACGAGCAGTACTTC
TRBV10-3	many	TRBJ2-1	NA	CAISESKRAYNEQFF	TGTGCCATCAGTGAGTCGAAAAGGGCCTACAATGAGCAGTTCTTC
TRBV6-5	medium-sized	TRBJ2-1	TRBD2	CASSRELAGYNEQFF	TGTGCCAGCAGCCGGGAGTTAGCGGGGTACAATGAGCAGTTCTTC
TRBV4-3	medium-sized	TRBJ2-3	NA	CASSQDDGTDTQYF	TGCGCCAGCAGCCAAGATGATGGGACAGATACGCAGTATTTT
TRBV18	many	TRBJ2-1	NA	CASSPGVGSYNEQFF	TGTGCCAGCTCACCAGGGGTCGGGTCCTACAATGAGCAGTTCTTC
TRBV20-1	many	TRBJ2-1	TRBD2	CSALRWGEGNNEQFF	TGCAGTGCCCTACGGTGGGGGGAGGGGAACAATGAGCAGTTCTTC
TRBV7-2	medium-sized	TRBJ2-2	TRBD1	CASRSGQGNTGELFF	TGTGCCAGCAGATCCGGACAGGGGAACACCGGGGAGCTGTTTTTT
TRBV7-2	many	TRBJ2-7	NA	CATKNQGNQVQYF	TGTGCCACCAAAAACCAGGGAAATCAAGTGCAGTACTTC
TRBV20-1	many	TRBJ2-3	NA	CSALPETAAGDTQYF	TGCAGTGCTCTTCCGGAGACGGCCGCGGGGGATACGCAGTATTTT
TRBV18	many	TRBJ1-1	NA	CASSPRGQGIEAFF	TGTGCCAGCTCGCCACGGGGCCAGGGGATTGAAGCTTTCTTT
TRBV7-7	many	TRBJ1-6	NA	CASSFWDGDNSPLHF	TGTGCTAGCAGCTTCTGGGACGGAGATAATTCACCCCTCCACTTT
TRBV12-3/TRBV12-4	medium-sized	TRBJ2-7	NA	CASSFGGRSRSREQYF	TGTGCCAGCAGTTTCGGGGGCAGGTCTCGTTCCCGAGAGCAGTACTTC
TRBV5-4	many	TRBJ2-3	TRBD2	CASSPSLAGVADTQYF	TGTGCCAGCAGCCCCTCACTAGCGGGAGTTGCAGATACGCAGTATTTT
TRBV11-3	many	TRBJ2-2	NA	CASSSHGGELFF	TGTGCCAGCAGCTCCCACGGCGGGGAGCTGTTTTTT
TRBV6-5	many	TRBJ2-7	TRBD2	CASRPGLAGYEQYF	TGTGCCAGCAGGCCGGGACTAGCCGGCTACGAGCAGTACTTC
TRBV25-1	many	TRBJ2-7	TRBD1	CASITRRTGFHPYEQYF	TGTGCCAGCATTACGCGGAGGACAGGGTTTCATCCCTACGAGCAGTACTTC
TRBV4-1	NA	TRBJ1-5	NA	CASSQGGNQPQHF	TGCGCCAGCAGCCAAGGGGGGAATCAGCCCCAGCATTTT
TRBV12-3/TRBV12-4	many	TRBJ2-7	NA	CASSFSGNLTNIVSEQYF	TGTGCCAGCAGTTTTTCGGGGAATCTGACTAATATTGTTTCCGAGCAGTACTTC
TRBV5-1	many	TRBJ2-2	NA	CASRGTSHTGELFF	TGCGCCAGCAGGGGGACATCCCACACCGGGGAGCTGTTTTTT
TRBV20-1	many	TRBJ2-1	NA	CSATHGLGSSYNEQFF	TGCAGTGCTACCCACGGACTCGGGAGCTCCTACAATGAGCAGTTCTTC
TRBV27	many	TRBJ2-7	NA	CASSLTSFREQYF	TGTGCCAGCAGTTTGACTAGTTTCCGCGAGCAGTACTTC
TRBV20-1	few	TRBJ2-1	NA	CSARVPHRSDEQFF	TGCAGTGCTAGAGTTCCCCACAGGAGTGATGAGCAGTTCTTC
TRBV7-2	many	TRBJ2-3	NA	CASSTTGTTLLISYF	TGTGCCAGCAGTACTACCGGGACCACCCTTCTTATTAGTTATTTT
TRBV5-1	many	TRBJ2-1	NA	CASSPMGLETYNEQFF	TGCGCCAGCAGCCCCATGGGGCTAGAGACCTACAATGAGCAGTTCTTC
TRBV27	many	TRBJ2-7	TRBD1	CASSLGQGEQYF	TGTGCCAGCAGTCTTGGACAGGGTGAGCAGTACTTC
TRBV20-1	medium-sized	TRBJ2-5	NA	CSAGQETQYF	TGCAGTGCTGGGCAAGAGACCCAGTACTTC
TRBV3-1	many	TRBJ2-4	NA	CASSPPQANIQYF	TGTGCCAGCAGCCCCCCCCAGGCGAACATTCAGTACTTC
TRBV12-3/TRBV12-4	many	TRBJ2-3	NA	CASSTLAGPDTQYF	TGTGCCAGCAGCACGCTGGCGGGCCCCGATACGCAGTATTTT